The rows below give T cell receptor beta chains drawn from one sample of a study of blood T cell repertoires in COVID-19. Profiling relied on immunoSEQ multiplex PCR, and the TCRdb table lists in-frame clones only, not all of them. The repertoire holds 65,000 to 95,000 clones, with around three quarters as singletons. The sample was peripheral blood. The receptor set was obtained from a man aged 45-65 years with active or convalescent COVID-19. Both conserved end residues are part of each CDR3. A D gene is named only where the DNA matches it firmly. The size field is filled for only some rows; it gives once, few, many or a size class.

>NA|NA|TRBJ2-2|TRBV5-1
CASSLVPGGETGELFF
TGCGCCAGCAGCTTGGTACCAGGTGGGGAGACCGGGGAGCTGTTTTTT
>few|NA|TRBJ1-3|TRBV5-6
CASSWQGGNTIYF
TGTGCCAGCAGCTGGCAGGGTGGAAACACCATATATTTT
>NA|TRBD1|TRBJ1-5|TRBV6-2/TRBV6-3
CASSPGQGYQPQHF
TGTGCCAGCAGTCCAGGACAGGGGTATCAGCCCCAGCATTTT
>NA|TRBD1|TRBJ2-7|TRBV3-1/TRBV3-2
CASSAGTGGSYEQYF
TGTGCCAGCAGCGCCGGGACAGGGGGTTCCTACGAGCAGTACTTC
>few|NA|TRBJ2-5|TRBV7-2
CASSLSAGDQETQYF
TGTGCCAGCAGCTTAAGTGCCGGGGACCAAGAGACCCAGTACTTC
>NA|TRBD1|TRBJ2-1|TRBV24-1
CATSGPPTGTGYNEQFF
TGTGCCACCAGTGGCCCGCCAACCGGGACAGGGTACAATGAGCAGTTCTTC
>NA|NA|TRBJ2-7|TRBV15
CATSREAGSGYEQYF
TGTGCCACCAGCAGAGAGGCAGGTTCCGGCTACGAGCAGTACTTC
>NA|NA|TRBJ2-3|TRBV7-6
CASSLSTGFITDTQYF
TGTGCCAGCAGCTTATCAACAGGGTTTATCACAGATACGCAGTATTTT
>NA|TRBD2|TRBJ2-7|TRBV2
CASRPTSARWEQYF
TGTGCCAGCAGGCCGACTAGCGCTCGGTGGGAGCAGTACTTC
>few|NA|TRBJ2-5|TRBV12-5
CASGLGAGETQYF
TGTGCTAGTGGTTTGGGGGCGGGGGAGACCCAGTACTTC
>NA|NA|TRBJ1-4|TRBV6-5
CASSPASAAVGKLFF
TGTGCCAGCAGTCCCGCGTCTGCCGCGGTGGGAAAACTGTTTTTT
>NA|TRBD1|TRBJ2-7|TRBV9
CASSVGPGTGFSSYEQYF
TGTGCCAGCAGCGTAGGACCCGGGACAGGGTTTAGTTCCTACGAGCAGTACTTC
>NA|NA|TRBJ1-1|TRBV7-8
CASSSSGGYTEAFF
TGTGCCAGCAGCTCCTCGGGGGGGTATACTGAAGCTTTCTTT
>once|NA|TRBJ1-1|TRBV14
CASSGSRRGVSSNTEAFF
TGTGCCAGCAGCGGGTCCCGTCGGGGGGTTTCTTCAAACACTGAAGCTTTCTTT
>NA|TRBD1|TRBJ1-3|TRBV4-1
CASGGTAGNTIYF
TGCGCCAGTGGGGGGACAGCTGGAAACACCATATATTTT
>few|NA|TRBJ1-1|TRBV5-1
CASSFQGFSTEAFF
TGCGCCAGCAGCTTTCAGGGGTTCAGCACTGAAGCTTTCTTT
>NA|NA|TRBJ1-1|TRBV27
CASPSRVVLYTEAFF
TGTGCCAGCCCTAGCCGGGTAGTGTTATACACTGAAGCTTTCTTT
>few|NA|TRBJ2-2|TRBV7-3
CASSLMGLGAAGELFF
TGTGCCAGCAGCTTAATGGGTTTAGGGGCCGCCGGGGAGCTGTTTTTT
>few|TRBD2|TRBJ2-2|TRBV27
CAIAGTSGGGGELFF
TGTGCCATCGCCGGGACTAGCGGGGGAGGCGGGGAGCTGTTTTTT
>NA|NA|TRBJ2-1|TRBV6-1
CASSVGGYNEQFF
TGTGCCAGCAGTGTTGGGGGGTACAATGAGCAGTTCTTC
>NA|TRBD1|TRBJ1-5|TRBV29-1
CSALTGEASLHAQHF
TGCAGCGCTCTGACAGGGGAAGCTTCCCTGCACGCCCAGCATTTT
>NA|TRBD1|TRBJ2-7|TRBV7-2
CASSLSGQGVYEQYF
TGTGCCAGCAGCCTGTCAGGACAGGGGGTCTACGAGCAGTACTTC
>NA|NA|TRBJ2-1|TRBV19
CASSSQTGESYNEQFF
TGTGCCAGTAGTTCTCAGACGGGGGAATCCTACAATGAGCAGTTCTTC
>NA|NA|TRBJ2-7|TRBV7-8
CASSFALTYEQYF
TGTGCCAGCAGCTTCGCACTCACCTACGAGCAGTACTTC
>NA|TRBD1|TRBJ2-7|TRBV7-9
CASSTGQGGREQYF
TGTGCCAGCAGCACTGGACAGGGAGGTAGGGAGCAGTACTTC
>NA|TRBD2|TRBJ2-4|TRBV13
CASSRGLAGPNIQYF
TGTGCCAGCAGCCGGGGACTAGCGGGGCCGAACATTCAGTACTTC
>few|NA|TRBJ1-1|TRBV6-4
CASSRTGNTEAFF
TGTGCCAGCAGCCGAACAGGGAACACTGAAGCTTTCTTT
>few|NA|TRBJ1-5|TRBV2
CASSETSQGVQPQHF
TGTGCCAGCAGTGAGACGAGCCAGGGTGTTCAGCCCCAGCATTTT
>few|TRBD1|TRBJ1-4|TRBV15
CATSSGQGEKLFF
TGTGCCACCAGCAGCGGACAGGGTGAAAAACTGTTTTTT
>NA|TRBD1|TRBJ1-4|TRBV19
CATLDRGLDEKLFF
TGTGCCACCTTGGACAGGGGGCTCGATGAAAAACTGTTTTTT
>NA|NA|TRBJ2-2|TRBV7-7
CASSPGSPGIGELFF
TGTGCCAGCAGTCCCGGGTCCCCAGGGATCGGGGAGCTGTTTTTT
>NA|NA|TRBJ2-5|TRBV24-1
CATSDRGTVEETQYF
TGTGCCACCAGTGACAGGGGGACTGTAGAAGAGACCCAGTACTTC
>NA|NA|TRBJ1-1|TRBV6-1
CASSEQGLNSEAFF
TGTGCCAGCAGTGAACAGGGCCTTAACTCTGAAGCTTTCTTT
>NA|NA|TRBJ1-5|TRBV6-1
CAAWGGGAQPQHF
TGTGCCGCCTGGGGAGGGGGGGCCCAGCCCCAGCATTTT
>NA|NA|TRBJ1-1|TRBV13
CASRAQVIRSPTNTEAFF
TGTGCCAGCAGAGCACAGGTAATCCGCTCCCCTACCAACACTGAAGCTTTCTTT
>NA|NA|TRBJ1-4|TRBV5-4
CASSLRGGGEKLFF
TGTGCCAGCAGCTTGAGGGGAGGGGGTGAAAAACTGTTTTTT
>NA|NA|TRBJ2-5|TRBV5-5
CASSFRQQETQYF
TGTGCCAGCAGCTTTAGACAGCAAGAGACCCAGTACTTC
>NA|NA|TRBJ1-1|TRBV29-1
CSVEKTEGTEAFF
TGCAGCGTAGAGAAGACAGAAGGCACTGAAGCTTTCTTT
>NA|NA|TRBJ2-5|TRBV30
CAWRGGGETQYF
TGTGCCTGGAGAGGGGGGGGAGAGACCCAGTACTTC
>NA|NA|TRBJ1-1|TRBV6-5
CASSKDRNTEAFF
TGTGCCAGCAGTAAGGACAGGAACACTGAAGCTTTCTTT
>many|TRBD1|TRBJ1-5|TRBV7-2
CASSEGTGGGQPQHF
TGTGCCAGCAGCGAGGGAACAGGGGGCGGTCAGCCCCAGCATTTT
>NA|TRBD1|TRBJ1-3|TRBV6-5
CASSYLIGQGRNTIYF
TGTGCCAGCAGTTACCTAATAGGACAGGGGAGAAACACCATATATTTT
>NA|TRBD2|TRBJ2-3|TRBV19
CASSIGAGGTDTQYF
TGTGCCAGTAGTATCGGAGCGGGGGGCACAGATACGCAGTATTTT
>NA|TRBD2|TRBJ2-1|TRBV4-1
CASSRVSSGGTYNEQFF
TGCGCCAGCAGCCGAGTTTCTAGCGGGGGGACCTACAATGAGCAGTTCTTC
>NA|NA|TRBJ2-3|TRBV5-8
CASSLSADTQYF
TGTGCCAGCAGCTTATCGGCAGATACGCAGTATTTT
>NA|TRBD1|TRBJ1-3|TRBV7-9
CASSFPDREGNTIYF
TGTGCCAGCAGCTTCCCTGACAGGGAGGGAAACACCATATATTTT
>NA|TRBD2|TRBJ2-1|TRBV3-1/TRBV3-2
CASSQDPHLLAGEYNEQFF
TGTGCCAGCAGCCAAGATCCCCACTTACTAGCGGGGGAATACAATGAGCAGTTCTTC
>once|NA|TRBJ2-5|TRBV4-1
CASSQDLRVAQYF
TGCGCCAGCAGCCAAGATCTTCGGGTGGCCCAGTACTTC
>NA|TRBD2|TRBJ2-3|TRBV5-4
CASSLKSGGADTQYF
TGTGCCAGCAGCTTGAAAAGCGGGGGGGCAGATACGCAGTATTTT